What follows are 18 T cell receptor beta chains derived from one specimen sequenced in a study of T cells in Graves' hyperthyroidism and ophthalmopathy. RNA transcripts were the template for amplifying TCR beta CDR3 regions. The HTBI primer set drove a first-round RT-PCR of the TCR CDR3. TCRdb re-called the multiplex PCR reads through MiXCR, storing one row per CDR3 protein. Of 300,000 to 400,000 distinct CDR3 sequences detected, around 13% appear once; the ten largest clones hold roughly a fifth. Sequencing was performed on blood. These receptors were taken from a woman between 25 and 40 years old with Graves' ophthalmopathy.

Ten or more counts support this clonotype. This CDR3 reads CASNEGTYHNEQFF. The CDR3 DNA is TGTGCCAGCAACGAAGGGACATACCACAATGAGCAGTTCTTC. V usage is TRBV3-1 and J usage is TRBJ2-1; tentatively, D is TRBD1 (6 bases). Germline CDR1 LGHDT, CDR2 YNNKEL (reference sequence). This CDR3 comprises 14 residues. The V gene lost 7 bases and the J gene lost 5 bases, with 15 bases spanning the gap.

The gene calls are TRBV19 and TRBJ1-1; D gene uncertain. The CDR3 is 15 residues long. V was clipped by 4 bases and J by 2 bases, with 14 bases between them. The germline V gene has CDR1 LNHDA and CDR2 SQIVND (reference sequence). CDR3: CASSKATGRNTEAFF. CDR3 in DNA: TGTGCCAGTAGTAAGGCGACCGGGCGTAACACTGAAGCTTTCTTT.

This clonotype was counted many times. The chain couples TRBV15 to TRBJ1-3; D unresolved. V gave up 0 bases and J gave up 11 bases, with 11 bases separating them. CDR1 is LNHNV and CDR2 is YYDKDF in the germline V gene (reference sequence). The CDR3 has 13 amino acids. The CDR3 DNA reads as TGTGCCACCAGCAGAGATCTTGGGGAGGCCATATATTTT. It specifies CATSRDLGEAIYF.

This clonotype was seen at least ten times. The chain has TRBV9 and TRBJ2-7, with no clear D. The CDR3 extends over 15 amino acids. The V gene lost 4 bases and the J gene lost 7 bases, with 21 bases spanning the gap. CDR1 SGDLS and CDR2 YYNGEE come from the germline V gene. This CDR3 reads CASSPSPGNLGEQYF. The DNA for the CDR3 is TGTGCCAGCAGCCCGTCCCCAGGAAATCTGGGAGAGCAGTACTTC.

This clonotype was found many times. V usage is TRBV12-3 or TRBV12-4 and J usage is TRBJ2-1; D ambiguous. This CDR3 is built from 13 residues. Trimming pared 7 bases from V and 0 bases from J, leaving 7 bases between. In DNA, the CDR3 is TGTGCCAGCAAAAGAAGCTCCTACAATGAGCAGTTCTTC. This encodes CASKRSSYNEQFF.

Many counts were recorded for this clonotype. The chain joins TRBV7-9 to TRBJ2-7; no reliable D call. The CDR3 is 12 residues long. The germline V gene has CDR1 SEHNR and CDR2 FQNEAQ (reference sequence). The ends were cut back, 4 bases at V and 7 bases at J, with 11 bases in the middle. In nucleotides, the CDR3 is TGTGCCAGCAGCTCCGCCTCGTGGGAGCAGTACTTC. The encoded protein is CASSSASWEQYF.

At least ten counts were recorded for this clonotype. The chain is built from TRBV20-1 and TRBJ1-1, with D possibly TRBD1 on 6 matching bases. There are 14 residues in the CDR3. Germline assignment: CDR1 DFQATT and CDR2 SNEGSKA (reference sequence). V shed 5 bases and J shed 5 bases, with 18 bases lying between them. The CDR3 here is CSAQSRGAGTEAFF. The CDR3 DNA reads TGCAGTGCTCAATCTCGGGGGGCAGGGACTGAAGCTTTCTTT.

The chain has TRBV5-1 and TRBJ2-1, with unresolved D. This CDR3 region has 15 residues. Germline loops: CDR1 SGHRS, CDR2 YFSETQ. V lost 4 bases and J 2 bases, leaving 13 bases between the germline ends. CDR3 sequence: CASSMDRLAYNEQFF. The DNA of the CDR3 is TGCGCCAGCAGCATGGATAGGCTTGCCTACAATGAGCAGTTCTTC.

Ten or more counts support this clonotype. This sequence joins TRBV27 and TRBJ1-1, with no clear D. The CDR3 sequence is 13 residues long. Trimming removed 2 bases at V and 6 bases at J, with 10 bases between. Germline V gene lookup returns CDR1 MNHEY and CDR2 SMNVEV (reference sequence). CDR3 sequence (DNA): TGTGCCAGCAGTTTACCCCCCCCGGCTGAAGCTTTCTTT. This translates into CASSLPPPAEAFF.

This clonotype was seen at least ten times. This CDR3 is CASSFRHDYGYTF. DNA of the CDR3: TGCGCCAGCAGCTTCCGACATGACTATGGCTACACCTTC. The rearrangement links TRBV5-1 to TRBJ1-2; D remains unclear. From germline, CDR1 is SGHRS and CDR2 YFSETQ. This CDR3 spans 13 amino acids. V gave up 2 bases and J gave up 3 bases, with 8 bases separating them.

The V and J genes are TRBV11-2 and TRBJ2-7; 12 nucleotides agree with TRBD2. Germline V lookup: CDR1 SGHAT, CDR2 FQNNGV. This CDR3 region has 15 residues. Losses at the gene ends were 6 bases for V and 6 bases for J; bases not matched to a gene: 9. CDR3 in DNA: TGTGCCAGCAGGGAGACTAGCGGGGGAACCTGCGAGCAGTACTTC. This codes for CASRETSGGTCEQYF. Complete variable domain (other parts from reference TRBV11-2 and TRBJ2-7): EAGVAQSPRYKIIEKRQSVAFWCNPISGHATLYWYQQILGQGPKLLIQFQNNGVVDDSQLPKDRFSAERLKGVDSTLKIQPAKLEDSAVYLCASRETSGGTCEQYFGPGTRLTVT.

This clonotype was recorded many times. The CDR3: CASSPGAGPYEQYF. The CDR3 DNA reads TGTGCCAGTAGCCCGGGAGCAGGGCCCTACGAGCAGTACTTC. The chain recombines TRBV19 with TRBJ2-7; perhaps TRBD2 as D (6 bases). CDR1 and CDR2 (germline): LNHDA, SQIVND (reference sequence). V gave up 6 bases and J gave up 2 bases, with 14 bases separating them. CDR3 length: 14 amino acids.

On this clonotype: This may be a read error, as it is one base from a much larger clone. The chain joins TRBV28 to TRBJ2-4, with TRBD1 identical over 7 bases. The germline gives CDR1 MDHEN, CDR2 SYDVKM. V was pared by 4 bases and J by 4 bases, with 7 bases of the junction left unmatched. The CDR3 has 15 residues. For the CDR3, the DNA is TGTGCCAGCAGTTCTCGCAGGGGGAGAAAAAACATTCAGTACTTC. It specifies CASSSRRGRKNIQYF.

CDR3 nucleotide sequence: TGCGCCAGCAGTGGGGGTCAGCGGGGGAGCCAAGAGACCCAGTACTTC. Amino acid sequence: CASSGGQRGSQETQYF. This chain connects TRBV10-2 to TRBJ2-5; 8 bases agree with TRBD2. CDR3 length equals 16 residues. Germline CDR1 and CDR2: WSHSY and SAAADI. The trim removed 4 bases at V and 1 base at J, leaving 8 bases unmatched.

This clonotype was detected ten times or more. CDR3 in DNA: TGTGCCAGCAGTTTATTCAGCCTGGGGACTGAAGCTTTCTTT. Amino acids: CASSLFSLGTEAFF. V is TRBV12-3 or TRBV12-4 and J is TRBJ1-1, with D hard to call. Trimming shortened V by 2 bases and J by 5 bases, and 12 bases separated the two germline ends. CDR3 length equals 14 residues.

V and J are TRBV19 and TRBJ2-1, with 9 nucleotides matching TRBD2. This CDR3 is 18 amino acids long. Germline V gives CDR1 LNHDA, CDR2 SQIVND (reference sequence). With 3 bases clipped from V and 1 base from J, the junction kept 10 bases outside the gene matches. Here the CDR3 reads CASSIASGGTTSYNEQFF. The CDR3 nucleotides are TGTGCCAGTAGTATTGCCAGCGGGGGGACCACATCCTACAATGAGCAGTTCTTC.

CDR3 loop: CASSPGTGDSYEQYF. DNA for the CDR3: TGTGCCAGCAGTCCCGGGACAGGGGATTCCTACGAGCAGTACTTC. V and J are TRBV2 and TRBJ2-7; 10 positions match TRBD1. Germline CDR1 SNHLY, CDR2 FYNNEI. Trimming removed 5 bases from V and 1 base from J; junction bases left unmatched: 5. The CDR3 contains 15 residues.

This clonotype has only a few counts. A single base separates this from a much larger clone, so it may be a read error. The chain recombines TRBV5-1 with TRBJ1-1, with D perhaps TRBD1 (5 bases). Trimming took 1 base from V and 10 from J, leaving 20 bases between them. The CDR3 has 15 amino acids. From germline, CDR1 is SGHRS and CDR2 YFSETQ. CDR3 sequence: CASSLTTSGYYAAFF. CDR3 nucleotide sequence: TGCGCCAGCAGCTTGACTACTTCAGGGTATTATGCAGCTTTCTTT.